Listed below are T cell receptor beta chains from one sample, sequenced in a study of T cell repertoires in aging, cancer and after chemotherapy. TCRdb called the multiplex PCR reads again in MiXCR, with one record for every CDR3 protein. The data hold about 8,700 distinct CDR3 sequences, with over 30% observed a single time. The source material was blood. These receptors all come from a human donor in good health. Each CDR3 is given with its conserved first and last residue. The D gene is left open where the match is weak. Not every row has a clone size; where given, it reads once, few, many or a size class.

V: TRBV20-1; size: NA; D: NA; CDR3: CSDRGGSAGTGELFF
V: TRBV27; size: NA; D: NA; CDR3: CASATERERGDTQYF
V: TRBV12-3/TRBV12-4; size: NA; D: NA; CDR3: CASSHHRTLGNTEAFF
V: TRBV30; size: medium-sized; D: NA; CDR3: CAWSVGLEQYF
V: TRBV20-1; size: NA; D: TRBD1; CDR3: CSARGQGARVSYEQYF
V: TRBV10-1; size: medium-sized; D: NA; CDR3: CASYGLETQYF
V: TRBV20-1; size: medium-sized; D: TRBD1; CDR3: CSYRGGGYGYTF
V: TRBV19; size: few; D: NA; CDR3: CASSISYSNQPQHF
V: TRBV12-3/TRBV12-4; size: few; D: NA; CDR3: CASILSGVEGNTEAFF
V: TRBV5-1; size: NA; D: NA; CDR3: CASSPEAHSGANVLTF
V: TRBV15; size: few; D: TRBD1; CDR3: CATSRGTVGQPQHF
V: TRBV6-1; size: few; D: TRBD2; CDR3: CASSELAGADEQFF